Following are 7 T cell receptor beta chains from one sample sequenced in a study of cytomegalovirus exposure and HLA in healthy donors. PCR involved 60 Vbeta and 13 Jbeta primers. Sequencing was performed with immunoSEQ multiplex PCR; in TCRdb, only in-frame clones are kept and a portion is missing. The sample lists more than 130,000 clones; 80% were seen once. Sequencing input: PBMCs. Receptors were obtained from a man aged 35-49 years in good health and CMV-seropositive.

The chain carries TRBV4-1 and TRBJ1-1; TRBD1 agrees at 7 bases. The CDR3 covers 15 residues. V was pared by 4 bases and J by 1 base, with 6 bases of the junction left unmatched. From germline, CDR1 is MGHRA and CDR2 YSYEKL. DNA of the CDR3: TGCGCCAGCAGCCTCCGACAGGGTGAGAACACTGAAGCTTTCTTT. Residues: CASSLRQGENTEAFF.

The chain recombines TRBV18 with TRBJ2-7; the match to TRBD1 covers 7 bases. This CDR3 has 13 amino acids. V shed 2 bases, J shed 4 bases, and the junction held 2 bases outside the gene matches. In germline, CDR1 is KGHSH, CDR2 LQKENI. This CDR3 is CASSPETGYEQYF. The CDR3 nucleotides read TGTGCCAGCTCACCAGAGACAGGGTACGAGCAGTACTTC.

This clone was counted a few times. This sequence joins TRBV4-1 and TRBJ1-4; tentative D call: TRBD1 (6 bases). The CDR3 totals 15 residues. CDR1 and CDR2 (germline): MGHRA, YSYEKL. Trimming removed 5 bases from V and 6 bases from J, with 16 bases in between. The CDR3 sequence is CASSGRGRVDEKLFF. As DNA, the CDR3 is TGCGCCAGCAGCGGAAGGGGGAGAGTAGATGAAAAACTGTTTTTT.

The rearrangement uses TRBV28 and TRBJ2-7, with D perhaps matching TRBD1 (6 bases). With 4 bases removed from V and 0 bases from J, the gap between germline ends came to 10 bases. Looked up from germline, CDR1 is MDHEN and CDR2 is SYDVKM. This CDR3 region has 14 residues. DNA of the CDR3: TGTGCCAGCAGTTCGACAGGTACCTCCTACGAGCAGTACTTC. This encodes CASSSTGTSYEQYF. Complete variable domain (other parts from reference TRBV28 and TRBJ2-7): DVKVTQSSRYLVKRTGEKVFLECVQDMDHENMFWYRQDPGLGLRLIYFSYDVKMKEKGDIPEGYSVSREKKERFSLILESASTNQTSMYLCASSSTGTSYEQYFGPGTRLTVT.

The chain recombines TRBV30 with TRBJ1-4; 9 bases are a match to TRBD1. This CDR3 contains 13 residues. Trimming removed 5 bases from V and 8 bases from J; junction bases left unmatched: 6. CDR1 and CDR2 from the germline V gene are GTSNPN and SVGIG (reference sequence). CDR3 nucleotides: TGTGCCTGGTCCCGACAGGGGGGAGAAAAACTGTTTTTT. Its protein product is CAWSRQGGEKLFF.

The J gene is TRBJ1-2, the V gene TRBV7-8; no definite D call. Per the germline V gene, CDR1 is SGHVS and CDR2 is FQNEAQ. V lost 0 bases, J lost 6 bases, and 17 bases lay in between. The CDR3 loop spans 16 amino acids. CDR3 in amino acids: CASSLARRLPSDGYTF. The CDR3 DNA reads TGTGCCAGCAGCTTAGCGCGGCGTCTTCCGTCGGATGGCTACACCTTC.

V usage is TRBV10-2 and J usage is TRBJ1-4; TRBD1 is a possible D gene (5 bases). Trimming cost V 4 bases and J 4 bases, with 10 bases left between them. Germline values: CDR1 WSHSY, CDR2 SAAADI. The CDR3 totals 14 residues. CDR3 nucleotide sequence: TGCGCCAGCAGTGTTGCAGGGCTTAATGAAAAACTGTTTTTT. This translates into CASSVAGLNEKLFF.